This TCR beta chain appears in the sequencing data of a study of shared clonotypes between healthy human individuals. Per the germline V gene, CDR1 is SGHNT and CDR2 is YYREEE (reference sequence). V lost 4 bases and J lost 2, with 17 bases in between. The CDR3 is 16 amino acids. The protocol was immunoSEQ multiplex PCR, while the TCRdb copy is restricted to in-frame clones and leaves out a portion. The sample yields about 2 million clones, 85% to 95% seen once. This receptor was taken from a young man in good health. The rearrangement joins TRBV5-4 to TRBJ2-3; TRBD2 is a possible D gene (7 bases). Sample: naive CD4+ T cells sorted from blood. Described subset: CD45RA+ positively selected. CDR3: CASSPPGGLYTDTQYF. For the CDR3, the DNA is TGTGCCAGCAGCCCCCCGGGGGGCCTCTACACAGATACGCAGTATTTT.